This T cell receptor beta chain derives from a study of Graves' ophthalmopathy and Graves' hyperthyroidism. At least ten counts were recorded for this clonotype. Amplification from RNA transcripts yielded the TCR beta CDR3 regions. The library came from an HTBI-primed first-round RT-PCR and a second-round multiplex PCR. MiXCR, run by TCRdb on the multiplex PCR reads, gives a single entry per CDR3 protein. The top ten clones hold approximately 13% of a sample with fewer than 350,000 distinct CDR3 sequences, roughly 16% of them seen once. Sequencing was carried out using peripheral blood. The receptor's source is an adult man with Graves' ophthalmopathy.

CDR3 region: CASSRLDSQGAQPQHF. CDR3 nucleotide sequence: TGTGCCAGCAGTAGGCTTGATTCACAGGGGGCTCAGCCCCAGCATTTT. The chain is built from TRBV6-1 and TRBJ1-5; 9 bases map to TRBD1. V shed 5 bases, J shed 6 bases, and the junction held 11 bases outside the gene matches. Germline-derived CDR1 and CDR2 are MNHNS and SASEGT. This CDR3 is 16 amino acids long.